Listed below are T cell receptor beta chains from one sample, sequenced in a study of blood T cell repertoires in COVID-19. The method was immunoSEQ multiplex PCR; TCRdb's version includes in-frame clones alone and lacks a portion of them. The sample records 65,000 to 70,000 clones, 91% being singletons. The sample consisted of peripheral blood. The receptors shown here come from a human donor with active COVID-19. The donor label of this sample is uncertain. Each CDR3 is given with its conserved first and last residue. The D gene is left open where the match is weak. Size is omitted from some rows. Given values are once, few, many or a class for expanded clones.

J gene,clone size,D gene,V gene,CDR3 DNA,CDR3 protein
TRBJ1-3,NA,TRBD1,TRBV6-6,TGTGCCAGCAGTGCCGACAGGGTCTCTGGAAACACCATATATTTT,CASSADRVSGNTIYF
TRBJ1-6,NA,NA,TRBV28,TGTGCCAGCAGTCAATCGGGACAAGTTGTGTCCCTCCACTTT,CASSQSGQVVSLHF
TRBJ2-1,once,NA,TRBV28,TGTGCCACCACCCGACAGCAGGTCTACAATGAGCAGTTCTTC,CATTRQQVYNEQFF
TRBJ2-7,NA,NA,TRBV6-2/TRBV6-3,TGTGCCAGCAGTAGATCAGGTACCTACGAGCAGTACTTC,CASSRSGTYEQYF
TRBJ2-7,NA,NA,TRBV23-1,TGCGCCAGCAGTCAATGGAATCCGGGAGCCTACGAGCAGTACTTC,CASSQWNPGAYEQYF
TRBJ2-7,NA,NA,TRBV28,TGTGCCAGCAGTTTGAGAGCCTACGAGCAGTACTTC,CASSLRAYEQYF
TRBJ1-5,once,TRBD1,TRBV28,TGTGCCAGCAGCTCCGGACAGGGCAATCAGCCCCAGCATTTT,CASSSGQGNQPQHF
TRBJ2-1,NA,TRBD1,TRBV5-1,TGCGCCAGCAGCTTCGACGCCACGGGACAGGGCTACAATGAGCAGTTCTTC,CASSFDATGQGYNEQFF
TRBJ2-7,NA,TRBD2,TRBV10-1,TGCGCCAGCAGTGGGGACGTAGCGGGGGCCTACGAGCAGTACTTC,CASSGDVAGAYEQYF
TRBJ2-5,NA,NA,TRBV6-5,TGTGCCAGCAGCCGTACAGGGCAAGAGACCCAGTACTTC,CASSRTGQETQYF
TRBJ1-1,NA,NA,TRBV28,TGTGCCAGCAGTTTCCAGCTTGGGCAAGCTTTCTTT,CASSFQLGQAFF
TRBJ2-7,NA,TRBD1,TRBV28,TGTGCCAGCAGTTCAGGGGGATTGAGGGAGCAGTACTTC,CASSSGGLREQYF
TRBJ2-7,NA,TRBD2,TRBV5-5,TGTGCCAGCAGCTTGGGGTTGCCGGTAGCGGGCTACGAGCAGTACTTC,CASSLGLPVAGYEQYF
TRBJ2-3,NA,TRBD1,TRBV7-2,TGTGCCAGCACTAACCCGACAGGGCCTACAGATACGCAGTATTTT,CASTNPTGPTDTQYF
TRBJ2-1,NA,TRBD2,TRBV5-8,TGTGCCAGCAGCCCTAGCGGGAGCTCCTACAATGAGCAGTTCTTC,CASSPSGSSYNEQFF
TRBJ2-1,NA,NA,TRBV3-1/TRBV3-2,TGTGCCAGCAGCCAAACAGCGGGCGTAGAAAATGAGCAGTTCTTC,CASSQTAGVENEQFF
TRBJ2-3,NA,TRBD2,TRBV5-5,TGTGCCACCGGAAGGGGGACTAGCGTGGCAGATACGCAGTATTTT,CATGRGTSVADTQYF
TRBJ2-1,once,NA,TRBV4-2,TGTGCCAGCAGCCAAGATATTAGAGATTCCTACAATGAGCAGTTCTTC,CASSQDIRDSYNEQFF
TRBJ2-2,few,NA,TRBV6-5,TGTGCCAGCAGTTACTCGTGGGGAGGTCAGACCGGGGAGCTGTTTTTT,CASSYSWGGQTGELFF
TRBJ1-2,NA,NA,TRBV29-1,TGCAGCGTTGCCGCCTCCCCGCGGGGGGGCTACACCTTC,CSVAASPRGGYTF
TRBJ2-4,NA,TRBD2,TRBV10-1,TGCGCCAGCAGTGCGGGACTATCAAACATTCAGTACTTC,CASSAGLSNIQYF
TRBJ1-5,NA,NA,TRBV6-6,TGTGCCAGCCGACAGGTAGGGAATCAGCCCCAGCATTTT,CASRQVGNQPQHF
TRBJ2-3,NA,TRBD2,TRBV18,TGTGCCAGCTCACCTGGGCTAGCGGGAGTCACAGATACGCAGTATTTT,CASSPGLAGVTDTQYF
TRBJ2-2,NA,NA,TRBV27,TGTGCCAGCAGTTCAGGGCTAGTAAGCCTAACCGGGGAGCTGTTTTTT,CASSSGLVSLTGELFF
TRBJ2-3,NA,NA,TRBV5-1,TGCGCCAGCAGCTTGGAAGCGTTTGCAGATACGCAGTATTTT,CASSLEAFADTQYF
TRBJ1-2,NA,NA,TRBV5-4,TGTGCCAGCAGCTTGCCAGGGGAATATGGCTACACCTTC,CASSLPGEYGYTF
TRBJ2-2,NA,TRBD2,TRBV3-1/TRBV3-2,TGTGCCAGCAGGCTTAGCGGGAGCACCGGGGAGCTGTTTTTT,CASRLSGSTGELFF
TRBJ1-6,NA,TRBD1,TRBV18,TGTGCCAGCTCACCACCGACAGGGAGAAATTCACCCCTCCACTTT,CASSPPTGRNSPLHF
TRBJ2-3,NA,NA,TRBV6-5,TGTGCCAGCAGTTACTTCCTAGCCGGCACAGATACGCAGTATTTT,CASSYFLAGTDTQYF
TRBJ2-7,NA,NA,TRBV28,TGTGCCAGCAGCCCTGGGCTGACCTACGAGCAGTACTTC,CASSPGLTYEQYF
TRBJ1-6,NA,NA,TRBV10-3,TGTGCCATCAGTGAGGACAGGTCGCTTTCACCCCTCCACTTT,CAISEDRSLSPLHF
TRBJ1-5,NA,TRBD1,TRBV29-1,TGCAGCGTTGCGCAGGGGGGCAATCAGCCCCAGCATTTT,CSVAQGGNQPQHF
TRBJ1-2,NA,NA,TRBV5-1,TGCGCCAGCACCTACGGGGGCTATGGCTACACCTTC,CASTYGGYGYTF
TRBJ2-1,NA,TRBD2,TRBV5-1,TGCGCCACCACGGAGGCGGGAGGAACCTACAATGAGCAGTTCTTC,CATTEAGGTYNEQFF
TRBJ1-5,NA,NA,TRBV28,TGTGCCAGCAGGCAATCCAGGGGAGCTAGCAATCAGCCCCAGCATTTT,CASRQSRGASNQPQHF
TRBJ2-1,once,TRBD2,TRBV27,TGTGCCAGCAGTTCGACTAGCGGGGCTTACAATGAGCAGTTCTTC,CASSSTSGAYNEQFF
TRBJ2-5,NA,NA,TRBV25-1,TGTGCCAGCAGTGTTAAACTGGGACTGAAGGAGACCCAGTACTTC,CASSVKLGLKETQYF
TRBJ1-5,NA,NA,TRBV11-2,TGTGCCAGCAGCTCAGGAATAAATCAGCCCCAGCATTTT,CASSSGINQPQHF
TRBJ2-7,NA,TRBD2,TRBV2,TGTGCCAGCCGGACTAGCGGGAGCCACGAGCAGTACTTC,CASRTSGSHEQYF
TRBJ1-5,NA,NA,TRBV7-9,TGTGCCAGCAGCTTATCCAGGGAACCCCAGCATTTT,CASSLSREPQHF
TRBJ1-6,NA,NA,TRBV10-3,TGTGCCATCAGTGACCGACAGGAAAATTCACCCCTCCACTTT,CAISDRQENSPLHF
TRBJ2-1,NA,TRBD1,TRBV6-6,TGTGCCAGCAGGCGTTCCGGGACAGGGGTTTACAATGAGCAGTTCTTC,CASRRSGTGVYNEQFF
TRBJ2-2,NA,NA,TRBV5-5,TGTGCCAGCAGCTTGGACAGGAACACCGGGGAGCTGTTTTTT,CASSLDRNTGELFF
TRBJ2-4,NA,TRBD1,TRBV7-9,TGTGCCAGCAGCTCCTCCGGGACAGACAAAAACATTCAGTACTTC,CASSSSGTDKNIQYF
TRBJ1-2,NA,NA,TRBV6-5,TGTGCCAGCAGTTACTCGACCCAGGGTGGCTACACCTTC,CASSYSTQGGYTF
TRBJ2-5,NA,NA,TRBV18,TGTGCCAGCTCACCGAGGCAAGAGACCCAGTACTTC,CASSPRQETQYF
TRBJ1-1,few,TRBD1,TRBV18,TGTGCCAGCTCGCTACAGGGGTGGACTGAAGCTTTCTTT,CASSLQGWTEAFF
TRBJ2-7,NA,TRBD1,TRBV9,TGTGCCAGCAGCGCCGAACAGGGGGCCTACGAGCAGTACTTC,CASSAEQGAYEQYF
TRBJ1-5,NA,NA,TRBV19,TGTGCCAGTAGTATAGATCCCACGGGAGATGGACCCCAGCATTTT,CASSIDPTGDGPQHF
TRBJ1-3,NA,NA,TRBV19,TGTGCCAGTAGTTTGGGTCCAAACGGACAGCTCTCTGGAAACACCATATATTTT,CASSLGPNGQLSGNTIYF